This T cell receptor beta chain was recorded in a study of T-cell memory formation after mild COVID-19. Study-wide findings and caveats: Unconfirmed was the SARS-CoV-2 specificity of second-wave clones that peaked on day 37.

From germline, CDR1 is SGDLS and CDR2 YYNGEE. This CDR3 comprises 14 residues. Trimming stripped 7 bases from V and 6 bases from J, with 20 bases between. About this clonotype itself: Its antigen is not identified.

Sample barcodes and UMIs were carried by the TCR alpha and TCR beta cDNA libraries that 5'RACE generated with constant-segment primers. TCRdb redid the calling of the 5' RACE reads with MiXCR, one entry per CDR3 protein. The table shows some 150,000 distinct CDR3 sequences, with about 5.7% occurring only once. The sample was PBMCs or a T cell subset sorted from them (not recorded which). The V call is TRBV9, the J call TRBJ2-7, with TRBD1 as a possible D gene (6 bases). The source of this sequence is an adult woman who had mild COVID-19 (a few samples of this study predate the infection). Cell type and time point are not known. DNA of the CDR3: TGTGCCAGCCAAGGAGTGGGGGCTAGGAGCGAGCAGTACTTC. Protein sequence: CASQGVGARSEQYF.